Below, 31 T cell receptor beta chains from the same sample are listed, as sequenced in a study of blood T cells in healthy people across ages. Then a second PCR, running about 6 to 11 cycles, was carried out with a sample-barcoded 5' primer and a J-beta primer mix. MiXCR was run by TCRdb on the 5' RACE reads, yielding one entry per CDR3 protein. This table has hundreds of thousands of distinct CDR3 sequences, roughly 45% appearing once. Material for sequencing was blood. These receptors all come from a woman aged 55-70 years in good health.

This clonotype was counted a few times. The CDR3 protein is CASERDSYNEQFF. The CDR3 DNA is TGTGCCAGCGAAAGGGACTCCTACAATGAGCAGTTCTTC. The chain is built from TRBV6-1 and TRBJ2-1; D not resolved. The germline CDR1 and CDR2 sequences are MNHNS and SASEGT. The CDR3 runs to 13 residues. Trimming pared 8 bases from V and 0 bases from J, leaving 8 bases between.

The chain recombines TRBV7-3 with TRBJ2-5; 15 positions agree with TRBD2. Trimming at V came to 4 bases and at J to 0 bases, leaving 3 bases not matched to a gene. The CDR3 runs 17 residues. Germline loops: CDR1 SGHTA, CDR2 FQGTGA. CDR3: CASSSGLAGGYQETQYF. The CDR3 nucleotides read TGTGCCAGCAGCTCTGGACTAGCGGGAGGGTACCAAGAGACCCAGTACTTC.

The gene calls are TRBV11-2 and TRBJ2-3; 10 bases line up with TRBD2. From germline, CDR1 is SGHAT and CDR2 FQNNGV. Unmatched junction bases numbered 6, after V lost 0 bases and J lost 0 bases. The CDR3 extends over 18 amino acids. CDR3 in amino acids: CASSLDTGLALSTDTQYF. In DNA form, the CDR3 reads TGTGCCAGCAGCTTAGATACGGGACTAGCGTTAAGCACAGATACGCAGTATTTT.

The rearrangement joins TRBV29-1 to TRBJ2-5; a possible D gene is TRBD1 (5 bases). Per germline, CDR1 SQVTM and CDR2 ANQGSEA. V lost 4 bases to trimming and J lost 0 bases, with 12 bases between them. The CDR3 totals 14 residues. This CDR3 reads CSVVLGENQETQYF. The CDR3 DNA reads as TGCAGCGTTGTTTTAGGGGAAAACCAAGAGACCCAGTACTTC.

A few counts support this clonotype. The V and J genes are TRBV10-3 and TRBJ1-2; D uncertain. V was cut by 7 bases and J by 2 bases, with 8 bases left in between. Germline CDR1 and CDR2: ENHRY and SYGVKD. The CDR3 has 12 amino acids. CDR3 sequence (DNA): TGTGCCATCACCGACGGAAACTATGGCTACACCTTC. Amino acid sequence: CAITDGNYGYTF.

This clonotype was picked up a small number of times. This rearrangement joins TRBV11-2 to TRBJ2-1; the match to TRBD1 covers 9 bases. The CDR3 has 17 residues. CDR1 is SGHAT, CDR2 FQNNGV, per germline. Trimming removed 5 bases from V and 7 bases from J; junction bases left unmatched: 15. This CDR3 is CASSPLLGTGQLNEQFF. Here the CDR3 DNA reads TGTGCCAGCAGCCCCCTCCTCGGGACAGGGCAACTGAATGAGCAGTTCTTC.

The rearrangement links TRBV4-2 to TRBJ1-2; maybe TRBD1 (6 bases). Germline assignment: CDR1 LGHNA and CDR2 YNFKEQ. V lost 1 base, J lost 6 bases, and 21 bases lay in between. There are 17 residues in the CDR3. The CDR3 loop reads CASSQAPTGRGANGYTF. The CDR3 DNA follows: TGTGCCAGCAGCCAAGCCCCCACCGGACGGGGGGCAAATGGCTACACCTTC.

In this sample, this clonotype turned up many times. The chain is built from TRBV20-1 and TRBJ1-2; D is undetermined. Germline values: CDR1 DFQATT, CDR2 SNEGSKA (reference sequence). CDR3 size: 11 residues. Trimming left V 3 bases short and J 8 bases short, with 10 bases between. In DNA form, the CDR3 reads TGCAGTGCTAGGATCTTTGAAGGCTACACCTTC. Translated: CSARIFEGYTF.

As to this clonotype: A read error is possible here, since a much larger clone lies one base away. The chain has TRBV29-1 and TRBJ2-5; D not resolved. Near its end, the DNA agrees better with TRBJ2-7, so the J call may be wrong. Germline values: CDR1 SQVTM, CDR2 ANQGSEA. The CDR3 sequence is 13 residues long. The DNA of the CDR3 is TGCGGCGCTACGGACCAAGGAGACTACGAGCAGTACTTC. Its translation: CGATDQGDYEQYF.

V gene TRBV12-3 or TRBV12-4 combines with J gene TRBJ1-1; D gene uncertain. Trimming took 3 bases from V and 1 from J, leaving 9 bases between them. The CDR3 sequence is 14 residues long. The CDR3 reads CASSFFDTNTEAFF. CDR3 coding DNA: TGTGCCAGCAGTTTTTTTGACACGAACACTGAAGCTTTCTTT.

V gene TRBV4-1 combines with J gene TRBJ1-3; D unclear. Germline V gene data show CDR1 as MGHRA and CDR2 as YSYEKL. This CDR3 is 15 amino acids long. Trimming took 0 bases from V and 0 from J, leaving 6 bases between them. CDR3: CASSQDEDSGNTIYF. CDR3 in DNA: TGCGCCAGCAGCCAAGATGAGGACTCTGGAAACACCATATATTTT.

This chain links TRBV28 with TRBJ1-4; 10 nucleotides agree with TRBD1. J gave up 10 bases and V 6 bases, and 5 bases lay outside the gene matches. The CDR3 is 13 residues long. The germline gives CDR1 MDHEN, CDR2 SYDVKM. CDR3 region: CASRDRGSRKLFF. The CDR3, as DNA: TGTGCCAGCAGGGACAGGGGGAGCAGAAAACTGTTTTTT. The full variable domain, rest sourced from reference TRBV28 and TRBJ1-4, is DVKVTQSSRYLVKRTGEKVFLECVQDMDHENMFWYRQDPGLGLRLIYFSYDVKMKEKGDIPEGYSVSREKKERFSLILESASTNQTSMYLCASRDRGSRKLFFGSGTQLSVL.

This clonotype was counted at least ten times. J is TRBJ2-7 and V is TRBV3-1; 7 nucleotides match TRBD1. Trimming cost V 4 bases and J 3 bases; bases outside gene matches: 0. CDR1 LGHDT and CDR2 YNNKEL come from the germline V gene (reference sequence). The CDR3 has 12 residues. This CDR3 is CASSRQGYEQYF. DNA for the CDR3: TGTGCCAGCAGCCGACAGGGCTACGAGCAGTACTTC.

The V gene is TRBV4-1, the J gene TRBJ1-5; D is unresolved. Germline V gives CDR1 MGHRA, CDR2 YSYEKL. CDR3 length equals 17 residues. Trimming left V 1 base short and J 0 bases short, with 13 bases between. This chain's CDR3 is CASSQVPGTNSNQPQHF. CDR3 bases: TGCGCCAGCAGCCAAGTACCGGGTACGAATAGCAATCAGCCCCAGCATTTT.

CDR3 in amino acids: CASSGQGVTRQPQHF. In DNA, the CDR3 is TGTGCCAGCAGCGGACAGGGGGTTACACGACAGCCCCAGCATTTT. The rearrangement joins TRBV2 to TRBJ1-5; 10 bases agree with TRBD1. Germline CDR1 reads SNHLY; CDR2 reads FYNNEI. Germline trimming cut 6 bases from V and 7 bases from J; bases unmatched to any gene: 9. The CDR3 length is 15 residues.

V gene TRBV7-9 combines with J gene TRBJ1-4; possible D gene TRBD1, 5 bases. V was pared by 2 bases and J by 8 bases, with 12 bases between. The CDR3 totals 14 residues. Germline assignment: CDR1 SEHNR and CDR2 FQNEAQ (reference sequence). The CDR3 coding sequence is TGTGCCAGCAGCTTACAGCAGGGAGGCGAAAAACTGTTTTTT. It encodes CASSLQQGGEKLFF.

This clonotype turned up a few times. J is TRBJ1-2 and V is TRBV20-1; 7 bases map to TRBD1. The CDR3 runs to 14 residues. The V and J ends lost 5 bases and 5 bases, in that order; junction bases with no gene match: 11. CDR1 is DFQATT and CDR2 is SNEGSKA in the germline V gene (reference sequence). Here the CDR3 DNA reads TGCAGTGCTGCTATACAGGGGCCGTTATATGGCTACACCTTC. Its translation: CSAAIQGPLYGYTF.

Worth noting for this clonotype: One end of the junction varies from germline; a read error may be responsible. The DNA for the CDR3 is TGTGCCAGCGGCCAGACTGGCACAGATACGCAGTATTTT. Translating it yields CASGQTGTDTQYF. The chain carries TRBV4-2 and TRBJ2-3; D unresolved. CDR3 length: 13 amino acids. Germline lookup yields CDR1 LGHNA and CDR2 YNFKEQ.

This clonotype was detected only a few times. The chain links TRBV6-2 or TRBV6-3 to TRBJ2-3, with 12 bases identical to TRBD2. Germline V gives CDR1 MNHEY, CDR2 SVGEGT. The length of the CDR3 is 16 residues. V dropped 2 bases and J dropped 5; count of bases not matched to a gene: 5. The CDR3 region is CASSYRLAGVGDTQYF. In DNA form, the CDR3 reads TGTGCCAGCAGTTACCGACTAGCGGGAGTTGGAGATACGCAGTATTTT.

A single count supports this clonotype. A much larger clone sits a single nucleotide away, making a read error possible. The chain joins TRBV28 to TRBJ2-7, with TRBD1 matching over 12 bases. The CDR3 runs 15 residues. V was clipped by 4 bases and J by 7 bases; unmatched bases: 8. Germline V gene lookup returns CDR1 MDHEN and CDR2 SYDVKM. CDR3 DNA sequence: TGTGCCAGCAGTTCCTTCGGGACAGGGGGCGCTGAGCAGTACTTC. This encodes CASSSFGTGGAEQYF. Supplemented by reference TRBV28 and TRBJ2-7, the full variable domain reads DVKVTQSSRYLVKRTGEKVFLECVQDMDHENMFWYRQDPGLGLRLIYFSYDVKMKEKGDIPEGYSVSREKKERFSLILESASTNQTSMYLCASSSFGTGGAEQYFGPGTRLTVT.

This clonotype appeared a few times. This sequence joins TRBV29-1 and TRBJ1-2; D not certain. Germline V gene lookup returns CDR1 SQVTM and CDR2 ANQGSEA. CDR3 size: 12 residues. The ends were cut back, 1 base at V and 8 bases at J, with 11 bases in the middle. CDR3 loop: CSVEVLRRGYTF. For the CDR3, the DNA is TGCAGCGTTGAAGTACTCAGGCGAGGCTACACCTTC.

CDR3 in amino acids: CASSKIAGGGNEQFF. CDR3 nucleotides: TGTGCCAGCAGCAAAATAGCGGGGGGTGGGAATGAGCAGTTCTTC. The rearrangement joins TRBV5-6 to TRBJ2-1, with 10 bases identical to TRBD2. The CDR3 contains 15 residues. V was pared by 4 bases and J by 7 bases, with 8 bases of the junction left unmatched. Per the germline V gene, CDR1 is SGHDT and CDR2 is YYEEEE.

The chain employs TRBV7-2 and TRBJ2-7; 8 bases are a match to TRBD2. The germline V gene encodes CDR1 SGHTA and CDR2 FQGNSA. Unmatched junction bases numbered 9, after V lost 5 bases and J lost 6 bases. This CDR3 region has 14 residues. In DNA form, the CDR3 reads TGTGCCAGCAGCCGTAAAGCGGGGGACCGCGAGCAGTACTTC. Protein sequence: CASSRKAGDREQYF.

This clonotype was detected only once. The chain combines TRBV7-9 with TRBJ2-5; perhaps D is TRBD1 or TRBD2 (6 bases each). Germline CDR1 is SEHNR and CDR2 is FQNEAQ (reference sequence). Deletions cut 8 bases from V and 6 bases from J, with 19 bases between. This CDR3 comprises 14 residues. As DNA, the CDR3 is TGTGCCAGCGCTATGGGGGGCCTGTTAAAGACCCAGTACTTC. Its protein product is CASAMGGLLKTQYF.

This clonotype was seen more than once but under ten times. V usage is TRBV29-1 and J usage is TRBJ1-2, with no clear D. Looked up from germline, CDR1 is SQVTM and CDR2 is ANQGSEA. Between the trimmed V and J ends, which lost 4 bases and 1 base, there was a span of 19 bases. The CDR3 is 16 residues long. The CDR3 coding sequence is TGCAGCGTTGTTGGAGTTGTCGGTGGTTATAACTATGGCTACACCTTC. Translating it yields CSVVGVVGGYNYGYTF.

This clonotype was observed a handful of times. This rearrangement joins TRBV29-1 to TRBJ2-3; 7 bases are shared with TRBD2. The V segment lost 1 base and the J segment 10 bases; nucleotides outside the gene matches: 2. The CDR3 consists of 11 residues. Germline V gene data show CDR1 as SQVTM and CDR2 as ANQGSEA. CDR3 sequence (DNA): TGCAGCGTTGAAGGGACTAGAGCGCAGTATTTT. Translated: CSVEGTRAQYF.

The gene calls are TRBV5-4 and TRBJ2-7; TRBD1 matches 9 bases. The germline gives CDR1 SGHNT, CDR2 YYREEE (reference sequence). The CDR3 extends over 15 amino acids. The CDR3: CLSSPGTGTRYEQYF. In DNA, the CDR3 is TGTCTCAGCAGCCCTGGGACAGGGACGAGATACGAGCAGTACTTC.

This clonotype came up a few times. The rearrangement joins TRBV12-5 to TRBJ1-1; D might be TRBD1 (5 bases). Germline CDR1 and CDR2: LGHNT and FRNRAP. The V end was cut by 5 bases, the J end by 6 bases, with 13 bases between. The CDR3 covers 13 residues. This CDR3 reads CASGPGGVPEAFF. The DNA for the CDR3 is TGTGCTAGTGGTCCCGGGGGGGTGCCTGAAGCTTTCTTT. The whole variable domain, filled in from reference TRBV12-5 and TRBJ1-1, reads DARVTQTPRHKVTEMGQEVTMRCQPILGHNTVFWYRQTMMQGLELLAYFRNRAPLDDSGMPKDRFSAEMPDATLATLKIQPSEPRDSAVYFCASGPGGVPEAFFGQGTRLTVV.

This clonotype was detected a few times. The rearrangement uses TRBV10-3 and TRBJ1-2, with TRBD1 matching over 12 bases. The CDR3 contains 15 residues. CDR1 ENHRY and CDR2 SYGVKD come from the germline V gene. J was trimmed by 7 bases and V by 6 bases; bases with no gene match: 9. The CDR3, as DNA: TGTGCCATCAGCGGACCGGGACAGGGGGCTTCTGGCTACACCTTC. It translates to CAISGPGQGASGYTF.

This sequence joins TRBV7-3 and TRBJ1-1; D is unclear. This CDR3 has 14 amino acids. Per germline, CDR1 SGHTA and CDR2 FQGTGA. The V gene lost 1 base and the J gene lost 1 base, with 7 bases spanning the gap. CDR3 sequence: CASSLIGSNTEAFF. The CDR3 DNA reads TGTGCCAGCAGCTTAATAGGGTCGAACACTGAAGCTTTCTTT.

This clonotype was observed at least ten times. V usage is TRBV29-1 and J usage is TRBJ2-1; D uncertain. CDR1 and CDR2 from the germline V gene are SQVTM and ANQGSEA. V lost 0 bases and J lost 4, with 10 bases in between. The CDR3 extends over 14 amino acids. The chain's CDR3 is CSVEDQPLYNEQFF. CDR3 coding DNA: TGCAGCGTTGAAGATCAACCGCTTTACAATGAGCAGTTCTTC.